The rows below give T cell receptor beta chains drawn from one sample of a study of T-cell memory formation after mild COVID-19. MiXCR, applied by TCRdb to the 5' RACE reads, yields one record per CDR3 protein. This table has about 140,000 distinct CDR3 sequences, 13% to 15% appearing once. The sequenced sample consisted of PBMCs or a T cell subset sorted from them (not recorded which). These receptor sequences come from an adult woman who had mild COVID-19 (a few samples of this study predate the infection). Cell type and time point are not known. Each CDR3 is given with its conserved first and last residue. Each record gives: V gene, D gene, clone size, J gene, CDR3 DNA, CDR3 protein. D genes are given only for firm matches. Clone size is given for some rows only: seen once, a few or many times, or a class if the clone is expanded.

v_call: TRBV5-5; d_call: -; clone_size: few; j_call: TRBJ1-1; cdr3_nt: TGTGCCAGCAGCTTGGCGTGGGGAGCTTTCTTT; cdr3_aa: CASSLAWGAFF
v_call: TRBV12-5; d_call: TRBD2; clone_size: -; j_call: TRBJ2-7; cdr3_nt: TGTGCTAGTGGTTTGCGCCTAGCGGCCTCCTCCTACGAGCAGTACTTC; cdr3_aa: CASGLRLAASSYEQYF
v_call: TRBV11-2; d_call: -; clone_size: few; j_call: TRBJ2-7; cdr3_nt: TGTGCCAGCAGCTCAGAAGGTCCCTACGAGCAGTACTTC; cdr3_aa: CASSSEGPYEQYF
v_call: TRBV6-5; d_call: TRBD1; clone_size: few; j_call: TRBJ2-7; cdr3_nt: TGTGCCAGCAGCTACGGACAGGGGTATACATACGAGCAGTACTTC; cdr3_aa: CASSYGQGYTYEQYF
v_call: TRBV15; d_call: -; clone_size: few; j_call: TRBJ2-3; cdr3_nt: TGTGCCACCAGCGGAACAGTCAACACAGATACGCAGTATTTT; cdr3_aa: CATSGTVNTDTQYF
v_call: TRBV11-2; d_call: -; clone_size: few; j_call: TRBJ2-7; cdr3_nt: TGTGCCAGCAGTGCCGGGACTGAGTACGAGCAGTACTTC; cdr3_aa: CASSAGTEYEQYF
v_call: TRBV5-1; d_call: -; clone_size: many; j_call: TRBJ2-1; cdr3_nt: TGCGCCAGCAGAGGGTGGAACCCCTCCTACAATGAGCAGTTCTTC; cdr3_aa: CASRGWNPSYNEQFF
v_call: TRBV20-1; d_call: TRBD1; clone_size: -; j_call: TRBJ1-6; cdr3_nt: TGCAGTGCTAGAGAACAGGGACAGACTTTTAATTCACCCCTCCACTTT; cdr3_aa: CSAREQGQTFNSPLHF
v_call: TRBV7-2; d_call: TRBD1; clone_size: few; j_call: TRBJ2-1; cdr3_nt: TGTGCCAGCAGCAACCCCCGGGACAGGAGGGGCAATGAGCAGTTCTTC; cdr3_aa: CASSNPRDRRGNEQFF
v_call: TRBV12-3/TRBV12-4; d_call: -; clone_size: few; j_call: TRBJ1-5; cdr3_nt: TGTGCCAGCAGTTTAAATGGGGGGGAGCAGCCCCAGCATTTT; cdr3_aa: CASSLNGGEQPQHF
v_call: TRBV7-6; d_call: TRBD1; clone_size: -; j_call: TRBJ2-1; cdr3_nt: TGTGCCAGCAGCCAAGACAGGGGCTACTACAATGAGCAGTTCTTC; cdr3_aa: CASSQDRGYYNEQFF
v_call: TRBV5-1; d_call: -; clone_size: few; j_call: TRBJ1-1; cdr3_nt: TGCGCCAGCACCTTGGATGGGCCAGGGACTGAAGCTTTCTTT; cdr3_aa: CASTLDGPGTEAFF
v_call: TRBV4-2; d_call: TRBD2; clone_size: -; j_call: TRBJ2-3; cdr3_nt: TGTGCCAGCTTAGCCAGCGTCTTAGCGGGAGACACAGATACGCAGTATTTT; cdr3_aa: CASLASVLAGDTDTQYF
v_call: TRBV20-1; d_call: TRBD1; clone_size: -; j_call: TRBJ1-5; cdr3_nt: TGCAGTGCTAGGGGACAGGGGGTATATCAGCCCCAGCATTTT; cdr3_aa: CSARGQGVYQPQHF
v_call: TRBV6-2/TRBV6-3; d_call: -; clone_size: -; j_call: TRBJ2-1; cdr3_nt: TGTGCCAGCAGGGATGGTGAGCAGTTCTTC; cdr3_aa: CASRDGEQFF
v_call: TRBV14; d_call: TRBD2; clone_size: few; j_call: TRBJ2-1; cdr3_nt: TGTGCCAGCAGCCAAGATTCCGGGAGGGCCGACTACAATGAGCAGTTCTTC; cdr3_aa: CASSQDSGRADYNEQFF
v_call: TRBV4-1; d_call: TRBD1; clone_size: -; j_call: TRBJ2-7; cdr3_nt: TGCGCCAGCAGCCAAGATCCAGGGGACAGAGACTACGAGCAGTACTTC; cdr3_aa: CASSQDPGDRDYEQYF
v_call: TRBV27; d_call: -; clone_size: few; j_call: TRBJ1-3; cdr3_nt: TGTGCCAGCAGTGAGGGAGTCAGCTCTGGAAACACCATATATTTT; cdr3_aa: CASSEGVSSGNTIYF